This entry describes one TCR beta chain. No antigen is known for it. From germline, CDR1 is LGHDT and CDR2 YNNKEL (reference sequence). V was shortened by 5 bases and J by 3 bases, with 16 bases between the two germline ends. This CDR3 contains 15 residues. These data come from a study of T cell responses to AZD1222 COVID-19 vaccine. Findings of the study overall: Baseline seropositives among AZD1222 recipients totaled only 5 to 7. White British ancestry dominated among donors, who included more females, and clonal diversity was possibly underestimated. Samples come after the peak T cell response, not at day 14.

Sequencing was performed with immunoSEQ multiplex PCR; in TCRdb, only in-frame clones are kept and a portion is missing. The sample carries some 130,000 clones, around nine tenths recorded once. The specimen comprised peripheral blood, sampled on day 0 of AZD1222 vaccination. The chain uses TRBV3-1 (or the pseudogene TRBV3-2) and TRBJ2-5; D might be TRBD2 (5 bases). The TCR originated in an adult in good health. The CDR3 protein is CASSDVRGFEETQYF. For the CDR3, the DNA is TGTGCCAGCAGCGACGTTCGGGGATTTGAAGAGACCCAGTACTTC.